These 17 T cell receptor beta chains share one sample of origin, sequenced in a study of long-term antiretroviral therapy in people with HIV. The immunoSEQ assay was v3.0, run at survey level. Here immunoSEQ multiplex PCR was the method, and the copy in TCRdb shows in-frame clones only, minus some. The table includes fewer than 30,000 clones, over 70% detected once. The sample was unsorted PBMCs, taken 1.1 years before starting antiretroviral therapy. These receptors all come from a woman in her twenties or thirties with HIV.

This clone was detected a few times. CDR3 DNA sequence: TGTGCCAGCAGCTCGGGACAGTTTGAAGCTTTCTTT. This codes for CASSSGQFEAFF. The chain uses TRBV7-2 and TRBJ1-1; TRBD1 agrees at 7 bases. The CDR3 totals 12 residues. CDR1 SGHTA and CDR2 FQGNSA come from the germline V gene. J gave up 7 bases and V 4 bases, and 3 bases lay outside the gene matches.

This chain connects TRBV6-5 to TRBJ1-1; TRBD1 agrees at 7 bases. V was pared by 0 bases and J by 2 bases, with 6 bases of the junction left unmatched. There are 16 residues in the CDR3. The germline gives CDR1 MNHEY, CDR2 SVGAGI. The DNA for the CDR3 is TGTGCCAGCAGTTACTCTCCCGGGACAGTCAACACTGAAGCTTTCTTT. This sequence encodes CASSYSPGTVNTEAFF.

The chain is built from TRBV6-5 and TRBJ1-1; D is uncertain. The CDR3 consists of 14 residues. Germline V gene sequence: CDR1 MNHEY, CDR2 SVGAGI. The V and J ends lost 6 bases and 1 base respectively, with 12 bases between them. CDR3 DNA: TGTGCCAGCAGCTACCGTACGGGGAACACTGAAGCTTTCTTT. It translates to CASSYRTGNTEAFF.

This chain joins TRBV5-1 and TRBJ1-4, with 8 bases lining up with TRBD1. CDR3 length: 14 amino acids. Germline values: CDR1 SGHRS, CDR2 YFSETQ. The V and J ends lost 5 bases and 8 bases, in that order; junction bases with no gene match: 8. The CDR3 spells CASRPGTGTEKLFF. DNA for the CDR3: TGCGCCAGCAGGCCCGGGACAGGAACAGAAAAACTGTTTTTT.

The chain joins TRBV5-5 to TRBJ2-1; 7 bases align to TRBD2. The V and J ends lost 2 bases and 7 bases, in that order; junction bases with no gene match: 6. Germline V gene lookup returns CDR1 SGHKS and CDR2 YYEKEE (reference sequence). The CDR3 is 14 residues long. The CDR3 nucleotides are TGTGCCAGCAGCTTAGCGGGGTCAGGAAATGAGCAGTTCTTC. Protein sequence: CASSLAGSGNEQFF.

The chain recombines TRBV7-3 with TRBJ2-7; weak D call: TRBD1 (5 bases). The CDR3 contains 14 residues. Trimming stripped 5 bases from V and 0 bases from J, with 11 bases between. Germline values: CDR1 SGHTA, CDR2 FQGTGA. The CDR3 spells CASSPQGSSYEQYF. The CDR3 nucleotides read TGTGCCAGCAGCCCCCAGGGTAGCTCCTACGAGCAGTACTTC.

The gene calls are TRBV6-5 and TRBJ2-3; 7 bases match TRBD1. With V trimmed by 4 bases and J by 3 bases, 7 bases remained unmatched. Germline V gene lookup returns CDR1 MNHEY and CDR2 SVGAGI. This CDR3 contains 15 residues. This CDR3 reads CASSSTGDGTDTQYF. The CDR3 DNA is TGTGCCAGCAGTTCAACAGGGGACGGTACAGATACGCAGTATTTT.

V usage is TRBV5-1 and J usage is TRBJ1-1; TRBD1 aligns across 7 bases. This CDR3 has 16 amino acids. V was clipped by 4 bases and J by 2 bases; unmatched bases: 11. Germline V gene data show CDR1 as SGHRS and CDR2 as YFSETQ. In nucleotides, the CDR3 is TGCGCCAGCAGCCCCCTGGGCGGGACAGCTAACACTGAAGCTTTCTTT. It is translated as CASSPLGGTANTEAFF.

The CDR3 here is CASRRENRGEEKLFF. DNA for the CDR3: TGTGCCAGCAGACGTGAGAACAGGGGGGAAGAAAAACTGTTTTTT. The chain joins TRBV2 to TRBJ1-4; the match to TRBD1 covers 8 bases. The V gene's germline CDR1 is SNHLY and CDR2 FYNNEI. CDR3 length equals 15 residues. Germline trimming cut 6 bases from V and 8 bases from J; bases unmatched to any gene: 11.

The chain carries TRBV2 and TRBJ1-2; D is unresolved. V lost 1 base and J lost 8, with 5 bases in between. CDR3 size: 11 residues. Germline lookup yields CDR1 SNHLY and CDR2 FYNNEI. CDR3: CASSEVSGYTF. CDR3 coding DNA: TGTGCCAGCAGTGAAGTAAGCGGCTACACCTTC. The full variable domain, with the rest looked up from reference TRBV2 and TRBJ1-2, is EPEVTQTPSHQVTQMGQEVILRCVPISNHLYFYWYRQILGQKVEFLVSFYNNEISEKSEIFDDQFSVERPDGSNFTLKIRSTKLEDSAMYFCASSEVSGYTFGSGTRLTVV.

This chain links TRBV6-6 with TRBJ1-2, with TRBD1 identical over 7 bases. Per germline, CDR1 MNHNY and CDR2 SVGAGI (reference sequence). The CDR3 is made up of 15 amino acids. Trimming took 2 bases from V and 5 from J; bases not matched to a gene: 8. CDR3 amino acids: CASSYPTGFGYGYTF. The CDR3 coding sequence is TGTGCCAGCAGTTACCCGACAGGGTTCGGATATGGCTACACCTTC.

This clone has a handful of counts. V usage is TRBV20-1 and J usage is TRBJ1-1; D gene uncertain. The germline CDR1 and CDR2 sequences are DFQATT and SNEGSKA (reference sequence). V lost 3 bases to trimming and J lost 6 bases, with 8 bases between them. The CDR3 spans 11 residues. Here the CDR3 DNA reads TGCAGTGCTAGTCGGGCGCCTGAAGCTTTCTTT. Protein product: CSASRAPEAFF.

The V call is TRBV5-1, the J call TRBJ2-3; D unclear. In germline, CDR1 is SGHRS, CDR2 YFSETQ. The CDR3 is 15 residues long. V lost 0 bases and J 0 bases, leaving 8 bases between the germline ends. The CDR3: CASSLGFTSTDTQYF. Written as DNA, the CDR3 is TGCGCCAGCAGCTTGGGATTTACTAGCACAGATACGCAGTATTTT.

The chain couples TRBV7-9 to TRBJ2-4; the match to TRBD2 covers 7 bases. CDR1 and CDR2 from the germline V gene are SEHNR and FQNEAQ (reference sequence). J was trimmed by 6 bases and V by 5 bases; bases with no gene match: 7. This CDR3 region has 14 residues. The CDR3: CASSPHGLVNIQYF. Here the CDR3 DNA reads TGTGCCAGCAGCCCCCACGGACTAGTAAACATTCAGTACTTC.

CDR3 in DNA: TGCGCCAGCAGTGAGTCCCGGGACAGGGAACTGAACACTGAAGCTTTCTTT. Translated, it gives CASSESRDRELNTEAFF. The chain carries TRBV10-1 and TRBJ1-1, with 9 nucleotides matching TRBD1. The germline CDR1 and CDR2 sequences are WNHNN and SYGVQD (reference sequence). V gave up 0 bases and J gave up 0 bases; unmatched junction bases: 5. The length of the CDR3 is 17 residues.

V and J are TRBV4-2 and TRBJ2-2; tentatively, D is TRBD1 (5 bases). The CDR3 has 16 residues. V lost 4 bases, J lost 5 bases, and 17 bases lay in between. Germline values: CDR1 LGHNA, CDR2 YNFKEQ. CDR3 amino acids: CASSPLPGPGTGELFF. The CDR3 nucleotides read TGTGCCAGCAGCCCGCTTCCGGGCCCAGGGACCGGGGAGCTGTTTTTT.

Here the CDR3 reads CASSAWGGNQPQHF. CDR3 sequence (DNA): TGTGCCAGCAGCGCATGGGGGGGGAATCAGCCCCAGCATTTT. This chain joins TRBV5-6 and TRBJ1-5; the D gene is possibly TRBD1 (5 bases). CDR3 length: 14 residues. The V and J ends lost 4 bases and 4 bases respectively, with 12 bases between them. Germline CDR1 reads SGHDT; CDR2 reads YYEEEE.